Following are 9 T cell receptor beta chains from one sample sequenced in a study of blood T cell repertoires in COVID-19. Only in-frame clones appear in the TCRdb table, and some are missing; sequencing was by immunoSEQ multiplex PCR. The sample lists 230,000 or so clones, 80% to 85% occurring once. The sequenced sample consisted of PBMCs or T cells enriched from blood (not recorded which). These receptors all stem from a middle-aged man who had recovered from COVID-19.

The chain is built from TRBV29-1 and TRBJ2-5; weak D call: TRBD1 (5 bases). Trimming pared 6 bases from V and 0 bases from J, leaving 8 bases between. This CDR3 has 12 amino acids. Looked up from germline, CDR1 is SQVTM and CDR2 is ANQGSEA. This chain's CDR3 is CSVRQNQETQYF. DNA of the CDR3: TGCAGCGTCCGACAGAACCAAGAGACCCAGTACTTC.

The CDR3 sequence is CASSLAGTYEQYF. The CDR3 DNA reads as TGTGCCAGCAGCTTGGCGGGTACCTACGAGCAGTACTTC. This sequence joins TRBV5-4 and TRBJ2-7; no definite D call. Germline V lookup: CDR1 SGHNT, CDR2 YYREEE (reference sequence). Trimming shortened V by 0 bases and J by 2 bases, and 6 bases separated the two germline ends. This CDR3 has 13 amino acids.

The J gene is TRBJ1-5, the V gene TRBV7-6; 7 nucleotides align to TRBD1. CDR3 size: 15 residues. V was pared by 1 base and J by 4 bases, with 4 bases of the junction left unmatched. Germline lookup yields CDR1 SGHVS and CDR2 FNYEAQ. The CDR3 bases are TGTGCCAGCAGCTTAGGGCAGGGGGAGAATCAGCCCCAGCATTTT. Encoded protein: CASSLGQGENQPQHF.

The gene calls are TRBV7-3 and TRBJ2-5; the D gene is possibly TRBD1 (6 bases). The V gene lost 3 bases and the J gene lost 1 base, with 6 bases spanning the gap. Germline V gives CDR1 SGHTA, CDR2 FQGTGA. This CDR3 region has 13 residues. CDR3 sequence reads: CASSLDSQETQYF. CDR3 bases: TGTGCCAGCAGCTTGGACAGCCAAGAGACCCAGTACTTC.

The genes are TRBV11-3 and TRBJ1-2; 11 bases agree with TRBD1. The CDR3 length is 16 residues. V dropped 5 bases and J dropped 6; count of bases not matched to a gene: 11. CDR1 SGHNT and CDR2 YENEEA come from the germline V gene. CDR3 amino acids: CASSRGQGVTWDGYTF. CDR3 sequence (DNA): TGTGCCAGCAGCCGGGGACAGGGGGTGACTTGGGATGGCTACACCTTC.

V usage is TRBV11-1 and J usage is TRBJ2-7, with 10 bases aligning to TRBD2. V dropped 4 bases and J dropped 7; count of bases not matched to a gene: 10. The germline gives CDR1 SGHAT, CDR2 FQDESV (reference sequence). This CDR3 comprises 15 residues. CDR3 sequence: CASSSEGTSGAEQYF. The CDR3 DNA reads TGTGCCAGCAGCTCCGAAGGAACTAGCGGGGCTGAGCAGTACTTC.

This clone was picked up a small number of times. The rearrangement links TRBV11-2 to TRBJ1-5; 7 bases line up with TRBD1. Germline values: CDR1 SGHAT, CDR2 FQNNGV. The CDR3 sequence is 15 residues long. Trimming took 4 bases from V and 2 from J; bases not matched to a gene: 5. This CDR3 is CASSSRGQGNQPQHF. DNA for the CDR3: TGTGCCAGCAGCTCCAGAGGACAGGGCAATCAGCCCCAGCATTTT.

This chain joins TRBV10-3 and TRBJ2-2, with TRBD2 identical over 7 bases. The CDR3 spans 13 residues. The germline CDR1 and CDR2 sequences are ENHRY and SYGVKD. V was pared by 6 bases and J by 5 bases, with 3 bases of the junction left unmatched. As DNA, the CDR3 is TGTGCCATCAGCGCGGGGGAGACCGGGGAGCTGTTTTTT. Its protein product is CAISAGETGELFF.

This clone was recorded only once. This sequence joins TRBV9 and TRBJ2-7, with 9 bases lining up with TRBD1. The germline gives CDR1 SGDLS, CDR2 YYNGEE. The CDR3 totals 14 residues. V lost 3 bases to trimming and J lost 2 bases; unmatched junction nucleotides: 3. This CDR3 reads CASSGTGEPYEQYF. In nucleotides, the CDR3 is TGTGCCAGCAGCGGGACAGGGGAACCCTACGAGCAGTACTTC.